A single sample is the source of the 26 T cell receptor beta chains below, sequenced in a study of cytomegalovirus exposure and HLA in healthy donors (dated by TCRdb to about 2017). Library preparation used the immunoSEQ multiplex PCR assay. For the multiplex PCR, a mixture combining 60 forward primers for TCR Vbeta segments and 13 reverse primers for TCR Jbeta segments was used. TCRdb limited this immuneACCESS table to in-frame rearrangements with V and J called. A share of clones is missing; checked studies link under half to unresolved V genes, and the rest is unexplained. Across this sample there are some 170,000 clones, with less than 90% seen only once. Together, the top ten hold roughly 4% of the sample. Sequenced input: PBMCs. Every receptor here comes from a man aged 45 to 65 in good health and CMV-seropositive.

The chain combines TRBV27 with TRBJ1-2, with 7 bases lining up with TRBD1. The V and J ends lost 3 bases and 4 bases, in that order; junction bases with no gene match: 5. CDR3 length: 14 residues. Germline CDR1 and CDR2: MNHEY and SMNVEV (reference sequence). The CDR3 spells CASSFQGGSYGYTF. For the CDR3, the DNA is TGTGCCAGCAGTTTTCAAGGGGGCTCCTATGGCTACACCTTC.

This chain joins TRBV28 and TRBJ1-3, with a tentative D call TRBD1 (5 bases). Germline CDR1 MDHEN, CDR2 SYDVKM. The V end was cut by 4 bases, the J end by 0 bases, with 13 bases between. The CDR3 is 16 amino acids. Here the CDR3 reads CASSYETGVSGNTIYF. In DNA, the CDR3 is TGTGCCAGCAGTTACGAAACAGGAGTCTCTGGAAACACCATATATTTT.

The V and J genes are TRBV9 and TRBJ2-2; D possibly corresponds to TRBD2 (6 bases). The CDR3 has 15 residues. V was cut by 6 bases and J by 3 bases, with 15 bases left in between. The germline V gene encodes CDR1 SGDLS and CDR2 YYNGEE. CDR3 sequence (DNA): TGTGCCAGCAACACTGGTGCGGGGTACACCGGGGAGCTGTTTTTT. Translation gives CASNTGAGYTGELFF.

The gene calls are TRBV7-2 and TRBJ2-3; the match to TRBD2 covers 9 bases. J lost 2 bases, V lost 2 bases, and 5 bases had no gene match. Germline lookup yields CDR1 SGHTA and CDR2 FQGNSA. CDR3 length: 16 residues. In DNA form, the CDR3 reads TGTGCCAGCAGCTTACGCGCGGGAGGGCCCACAGATACGCAGTATTTT. Translation: CASSLRAGGPTDTQYF. The full variable domain, completed using reference TRBV7-2 and TRBJ2-3, is GAGVSQSPSNKVTEKGKDVELRCDPISGHTALYWYRQSLGQGLEFLIYFQGNSAPDKSGLPSDRFSAERTGGSVSTLTIQRTQQEDSAVYLCASSLRAGGPTDTQYFGPGTRLTVL.

The J gene is TRBJ2-5, the V gene TRBV5-1, with D tentatively TRBD1 (5 bases). The length of the CDR3 is 16 residues. Trimming removed 0 bases from V and 6 bases from J, with 18 bases in between. The germline V gene has CDR1 SGHRS and CDR2 YFSETQ. The CDR3 sequence: CASSLEAGSPFQTQYF. Here the CDR3 DNA reads TGCGCCAGCAGCTTGGAGGCAGGGTCCCCTTTTCAGACCCAGTACTTC.

V usage is TRBV28 and J usage is TRBJ2-3; 7 bases are a match to TRBD2. Germline V gene sequence: CDR1 MDHEN, CDR2 SYDVKM. This CDR3 region has 15 residues. V was pared by 6 bases and J by 4 bases, with 10 bases of the junction left unmatched. In nucleotides, the CDR3 is TGTGCCAGCAGCCCTCTAACGGGGGGAGCAGATACGCAGTATTTT. As protein: CASSPLTGGADTQYF.

The CDR3 nucleotides read TGTGCCAGCAGTTCCAAATGGGGGACACAGCCCTACGAGCAGTACTTC. Translating it yields CASSSKWGTQPYEQYF. The genes are TRBV27 and TRBJ2-7, with TRBD1 as a possible D gene (6 bases). Germline-derived CDR1 and CDR2 are MNHEY and SMNVEV (reference sequence). The CDR3 extends over 16 amino acids. The V end lost 4 bases, the J end lost 2 bases, and 18 bases lay between the germline ends.

The CDR3, as DNA: TGTGCCAGCAGTTATGGAGGACAGGAGGTTGAAAAACTGTTTTTT. This sequence encodes CASSYGGQEVEKLFF. The rearrangement uses TRBV6-5 and TRBJ1-4; TRBD1 agrees at 7 bases. Germline values: CDR1 MNHEY, CDR2 SVGAGI. J gave up 7 bases and V 3 bases, and 8 bases lay outside the gene matches. CDR3 size: 15 residues.

The gene calls are TRBV27 and TRBJ1-1; 10 bases map to TRBD1. In germline, CDR1 is MNHEY, CDR2 SMNVEV (reference sequence). The V and J ends lost 4 bases and 3 bases, in that order; junction bases with no gene match: 5. CDR3 length: 15 residues. The CDR3: CASSSWTGGDTEAFF. The CDR3 nucleotides read TGTGCCAGCAGTTCATGGACAGGGGGTGACACTGAAGCTTTCTTT.

The V and J genes are TRBV9 and TRBJ2-6, with 8 bases aligning to TRBD1. The CDR3 contains 21 residues. Germline V gives CDR1 SGDLS, CDR2 YYNGEE. J was trimmed by 2 bases and V by 4 bases; bases with no gene match: 20. CDR3 amino acids: CASSSVPGQALGAPGANVLTF. DNA for the CDR3: TGTGCCAGCAGCTCGGTACCGGGACAGGCCCTGGGCGCCCCTGGGGCCAACGTCCTGACTTTC.

The J gene is TRBJ2-7, the V gene TRBV2; unclear D gene. Germline assignment: CDR1 SNHLY and CDR2 FYNNEI. This CDR3 has 13 amino acids. Trimming cost V 4 bases and J 4 bases, with 11 bases left between them. The CDR3 DNA sequence: TGTGCCAGCAGTGGTGGCAGTTCTTACGAGCAGTACTTC. Translated, it gives CASSGGSSYEQYF.

Only a few counts were recorded for this clone. The rearrangement uses TRBV20-1 and TRBJ2-7; D might be TRBD2 (6 bases). Germline V gene lookup returns CDR1 DFQATT and CDR2 SNEGSKA (reference sequence). Trimming stripped 3 bases from V and 5 bases from J, with 8 bases between. The CDR3 runs to 11 residues. The CDR3 protein is CSASLANEQYF. DNA of the CDR3: TGCAGTGCTAGCCTAGCGAACGAGCAGTACTTC.

This clone was counted a few times. The rearrangement links TRBV5-4 to TRBJ1-6, with D perhaps TRBD1 (6 bases). CDR1 and CDR2 (germline): SGHNT, YYREEE (reference sequence). V was clipped by 1 base and J by 8 bases, with 10 bases between them. This CDR3 has 14 amino acids. The CDR3 bases are TGTGCCAGCAGCTTGACAGGGTCGGATTCACCCCTCCACTTT. This encodes CASSLTGSDSPLHF.

This clone was counted a single time. V gene TRBV10-3 combines with J gene TRBJ2-7; TRBD1 agrees at 9 bases. The CDR3 runs to 14 residues. Germline V gene sequence: CDR1 ENHRY, CDR2 SYGVKD. V dropped 7 bases and J dropped 0; count of bases not matched to a gene: 4. The CDR3, as DNA: TGTGCCATCAATGACAGGGGGGCCTCCTACGAGCAGTACTTC. Amino acids: CAINDRGASYEQYF.

The count of this clone is one. The CDR3 sequence is CASSLALGQGTLEQYF. The CDR3 DNA follows: TGTGCCAGCAGCTTAGCGCTCGGACAGGGCACCCTGGAGCAGTACTTC. The rearrangement joins TRBV7-2 to TRBJ2-7; 8 bases line up with TRBD1. Trimming took 0 bases from V and 7 from J; bases not matched to a gene: 11. The CDR3 runs 16 residues. CDR1 SGHTA and CDR2 FQGNSA come from the germline V gene.

This sequence joins TRBV7-2 and TRBJ1-2; TRBD1 matches 7 bases. The trim removed 5 bases at V and 2 bases at J, leaving 5 bases unmatched. The length of the CDR3 is 14 residues. The germline gives CDR1 SGHTA, CDR2 FQGNSA. The CDR3 sequence: CASSVTTGNYGYTF. The CDR3 DNA sequence: TGTGCCAGCAGCGTAACGACAGGGAACTATGGCTACACCTTC. The whole variable domain, remainder taken from reference TRBV7-2 and TRBJ1-2, is GAGVSQSPSNKVTEKGKDVELRCDPISGHTALYWYRQSLGQGLEFLIYFQGNSAPDKSGLPSDRFSAERTGGSVSTLTIQRTQQEDSAVYLCASSVTTGNYGYTFGSGTRLTVV.

This rearrangement joins TRBV27 to TRBJ2-1; 10 bases match TRBD1. The CDR3 runs to 13 residues. V was pared by 5 bases and J by 9 bases, with 4 bases of the junction left unmatched. The germline V gene has CDR1 MNHEY and CDR2 SMNVEV (reference sequence). CDR3 bases: TGTGCCAGCAGTATAGGGACAGGGGTTGAGCAGTTCTTC. This codes for CASSIGTGVEQFF.

A few counts support this clone. The chain employs TRBV29-1 and TRBJ1-2; 8 nucleotides align to TRBD1. V shed 4 bases, J shed 7 bases, and the junction held 11 bases outside the gene matches. The CDR3 has 14 amino acids. Germline CDR1 reads SQVTM; CDR2 reads ANQGSEA. The CDR3 loop reads CSVVGGQEWAGYTF. The DNA of the CDR3 is TGCAGCGTTGTGGGGGGACAGGAGTGGGCTGGCTACACCTTC.

J is TRBJ2-1 and V is TRBV5-1; D unclear. Trimming pared 6 bases from V and 5 bases from J, leaving 6 bases between. This CDR3 is built from 11 residues. Per the germline V gene, CDR1 is SGHRS and CDR2 is YFSETQ. CDR3 amino acids: CASNGNNEQFF. CDR3 coding DNA: TGCGCCAGCAACGGTAACAATGAGCAGTTCTTC.

The chain couples TRBV7-3 to TRBJ2-2; unclear D gene. Germline V gene sequence: CDR1 SGHTA, CDR2 FQGTGA. The V and J ends lost 3 bases and 4 bases respectively, with 9 bases between them. This CDR3 has 14 amino acids. The CDR3 sequence is CASSLGVGTGELFF. The CDR3 nucleotides read TGTGCCAGCAGCTTGGGCGTTGGCACCGGGGAGCTGTTTTTT.

The V call is TRBV30, the J call TRBJ1-3; no firm D call. CDR1 GTSNPN and CDR2 SVGIG come from the germline V gene (reference sequence). The CDR3 extends over 11 amino acids. V was pared by 4 bases and J by 4 bases, with 5 bases between. CDR3 protein: CAWNWGNTIYF. DNA of the CDR3: TGTGCCTGGAACTGGGGAAACACCATATATTTT.

This chain links TRBV28 with TRBJ1-6; D is undetermined. The germline gives CDR1 MDHEN, CDR2 SYDVKM. The V and J ends lost 7 bases and 5 bases respectively, with 9 bases between them. The CDR3 runs to 13 residues. CDR3 amino acids: CASTPLNNSPLHF. CDR3 bases: TGTGCCAGCACCCCACTGAATAATTCACCCCTCCACTTT. Combining the CDR3 with reference TRBV28 and TRBJ1-6 gives the whole variable domain DVKVTQSSRYLVKRTGEKVFLECVQDMDHENMFWYRQDPGLGLRLIYFSYDVKMKEKGDIPEGYSVSREKKERFSLILESASTNQTSMYLCASTPLNNSPLHFGNGTRLTVT.

This clone was observed a few times. Other DNA sequences in the same sample also yield this CDR3. The chain is built from TRBV4-2 and TRBJ1-4; weak D call: TRBD1 (6 bases). The CDR3 spans 15 residues. Germline V lookup: CDR1 LGHNA, CDR2 YNFKEQ. The V end was cut by 0 bases, the J end by 7 bases, with 12 bases between. CDR3 DNA sequence: TGTGCCAGCAGCCAAGATAAGGGGGGGGGTGAAAAACTGTTTTTT. Amino acid sequence: CASSQDKGGGEKLFF.

This clone was picked up a small number of times. DNA of the CDR3: TGTGCCAGCAGACCAACCCAGGGACTGACCTCTGGAAACACCATATATTTT. Its protein product is CASRPTQGLTSGNTIYF. This sequence joins TRBV7-9 and TRBJ1-3, with D maybe TRBD1 (5 bases). The CDR3 length is 17 residues. V lost 6 bases to trimming and J lost 0 bases, with 18 bases between them. The V gene's germline CDR1 is SEHNR and CDR2 FQNEAQ (reference sequence).

Points on this clone: The junction does not match germline at one end; this may be a read error. J is TRBJ2-2 and V is TRBV7-3; weak D call: TRBD1 (6 bases). Germline V gene lookup returns CDR1 SGHTA and CDR2 FQGTGA. There are 16 residues in the CDR3. The chain's CDR3 is CASSSYSGQHTGELFF. As DNA, the CDR3 is TGTGCCAGCAGCTCGTATTCCGGACAGCACACCGGCGAGCTGTTTTTT.

This clone has only a few counts. The rearrangement joins TRBV6-5 to TRBJ1-1; TRBD1 matches 8 bases. The ends lost 0 bases at V and 5 bases at J; junction bases unmatched: 5. This CDR3 is 15 amino acids long. Germline CDR1 reads MNHEY; CDR2 reads SVGAGI. DNA of the CDR3: TGTGCCAGCAGTTACTCGACCTACAGGGGGACTGAAGCTTTCTTT. Encoded protein: CASSYSTYRGTEAFF.